A single sample gave rise to the 8 T cell receptor beta chains below, sequenced in a study of blood T cell repertoires in COVID-19 (dated by TCRdb to 2019 to 2021). The library was prepared using the immunoSEQ multiplex PCR assay. The table comes from immuneACCESS by way of TCRdb, which keeps in-frame sequences with V and J called. Part of the clones is missing from these tables; in studies checked, under half for an unresolved V gene and the rest for unknown reasons. The sample table records a few hundred thousand clones; roughly 89% of these occur just once. The ten most abundant clones make up 4% to 5% of the sample. The specimen was peripheral blood. These receptors were collected from a woman aged 40 to 50 who had recovered from COVID-19.

The chain recombines TRBV3-1 (or the pseudogene TRBV3-2) with TRBJ2-2; D unresolved. The CDR3 runs 14 residues. Per germline, CDR1 LGHDT and CDR2 YNNKEL (reference sequence). V was pared by 0 bases and J by 3 bases, with 5 bases between. The CDR3 reads CASSQDPDTGELFF. CDR3 DNA: TGTGCCAGCAGCCAAGACCCCGACACCGGGGAGCTGTTTTTT.

The CDR3 is CASSTRGTGEDEKLFF. The CDR3 DNA sequence: TGTGCCAGCAGCACACGAGGGACAGGGGAGGATGAAAAACTGTTTTTT. This sequence joins TRBV3-1 (or the pseudogene TRBV3-2) and TRBJ1-4; the match to TRBD1 covers 10 bases. The CDR3 consists of 16 residues. Germline CDR1 reads LGHDT; CDR2 reads YNNKEL (reference sequence). With 5 bases clipped from V and 6 bases from J, the junction kept 9 bases outside the gene matches.

The chain couples TRBV30 to TRBJ1-5, with TRBD1 identical over 9 bases. The germline CDR1 and CDR2 sequences are GTSNPN and SVGIG (reference sequence). There are 14 residues in the CDR3. Unmatched junction bases numbered 5, after V lost 3 bases and J lost 5 bases. The CDR3 DNA sequence: TGTGCCTGGAGAACAGGGGGCCTTGATCAGCCCCAGCATTTT. Protein: CAWRTGGLDQPQHF.

The rearrangement joins TRBV19 to TRBJ1-2; 8 bases map to TRBD1. Germline CDR1 and CDR2: LNHDA and SQIVND (reference sequence). The CDR3 sequence is 14 residues long. V gave up 5 bases and J gave up 4 bases; unmatched junction bases: 6. The CDR3 DNA reads TGTGCCAGTAGTGGGGGACAGGAAATCTATGGCTACACCTTC. It encodes CASSGGQEIYGYTF.

V usage is TRBV19 and J usage is TRBJ2-1, with TRBD2 identical over 7 bases. CDR3 length: 17 residues. V was pared by 5 bases and J by 1 base, with 11 bases of the junction left unmatched. Germline assignment: CDR1 LNHDA and CDR2 SQIVND (reference sequence). The CDR3 sequence: CASSPQFAGVSYNEQFF. The DNA for the CDR3 is TGTGCCAGTAGTCCGCAATTCGCGGGAGTGTCCTACAATGAGCAGTTCTTC.

This chain uses TRBV2 with TRBJ2-2, with D possibly being TRBD1 (5 bases). Germline lookup yields CDR1 SNHLY and CDR2 FYNNEI. The CDR3 has 14 residues. V lost 8 bases to trimming and J lost 4 bases, with 14 bases between them. DNA of the CDR3: TGTGCCAGCGTGCTGCAGGGATCCACCGGGGAGCTGTTTTTT. This translates into CASVLQGSTGELFF.

The chain is built from TRBV9 and TRBJ1-2, with 9 bases that match TRBD1. This CDR3 region has 15 residues. V shed 2 bases and J 2 bases; nucleotides not matched to a gene: 4. Germline V gene lookup returns CDR1 SGDLS and CDR2 YYNGEE. CDR3 nucleotides: TGTGCCAGCAGCGTTGCCGGGACAGGGAACTATGGCTACACCTTC. This codes for CASSVAGTGNYGYTF.

The chain uses TRBV15 and TRBJ1-1; tentatively, D is TRBD1 (6 bases). This CDR3 has 12 residues. V lost 9 bases to trimming and J lost 10 bases, with 18 bases between them. Germline CDR1 is LNHNV and CDR2 is YYDKDF (reference sequence). The CDR3 protein is CATGDTKISAFF. CDR3 DNA sequence: TGTGCCACTGGGGACACTAAGATTTCAGCTTTCTTT. Variable domain in full (rest from reference TRBV15 and TRBJ1-1): DAMVIQNPRYQVTQFGKPVTLSCSQTLNHNVMYWYQQKSSQAPKLLFHYYDKDFNNEADTPDNFQSRRPNTSFCFLDIRSPGLGDTAMYLCATGDTKISAFFGQGTRLTVV.